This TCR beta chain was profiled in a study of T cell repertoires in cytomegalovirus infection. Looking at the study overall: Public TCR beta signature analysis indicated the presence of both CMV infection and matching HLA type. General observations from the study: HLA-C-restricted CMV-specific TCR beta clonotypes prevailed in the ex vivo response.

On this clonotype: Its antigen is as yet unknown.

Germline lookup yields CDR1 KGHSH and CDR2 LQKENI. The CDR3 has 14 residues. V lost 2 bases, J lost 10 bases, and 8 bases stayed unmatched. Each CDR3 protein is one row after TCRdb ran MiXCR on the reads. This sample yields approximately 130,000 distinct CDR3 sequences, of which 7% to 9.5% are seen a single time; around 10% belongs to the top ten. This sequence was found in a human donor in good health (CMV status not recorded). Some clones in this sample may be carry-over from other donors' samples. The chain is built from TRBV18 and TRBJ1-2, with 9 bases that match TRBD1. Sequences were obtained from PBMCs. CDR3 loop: CASSPKGTGGVYTF. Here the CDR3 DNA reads TGTGCCAGCTCACCAAAAGGTACAGGGGGCGTCTACACCTTC.